This TCR beta chain was sequenced during a study of blood T cell repertoires in COVID-19. Looking at the study overall: PBMCs, B-cell-depleted T cells, or T cells were the source of the cDNA or gDNA that made up the material.

Clinical history reported by participants formed the basis on which cohorts were assigned. Germline CDR1 MGHRA, CDR2 YSYEKL. This CDR3 region has 17 residues. The V segment lost 0 bases and the J segment 5 bases; nucleotides outside the gene matches: 10. Profiled with immunoSEQ multiplex PCR; TCRdb holds only in-frame clones, not every one. This sample carries 350,000 to 400,000 clones, 88% of them seen once, and the ten largest clones take approximately 1%. V and J are TRBV4-1 and TRBJ2-5; 9 bases fit TRBD1. The receptor was derived from a woman aged 25 to 45 with acute COVID-19. Sequenced material: PBMCs or T cells enriched from blood (not recorded which). The CDR3 is CASSQDRGQGIRETQYF. For the CDR3, the DNA is TGCGCCAGCAGCCAAGATAGGGGACAGGGAATTCGGGAGACCCAGTACTTC.